This T cell receptor (beta chain) emerged from a study of cytomegalovirus exposure and HLA in healthy donors (dated by TCRdb to 2016 to 2017). Context from the whole study: In an earlier analysis of approximately 500 of the donors, 250 to 350 Gb of sequence data and roughly 100 million unique TCR beta sequences from some 170 million T cells were reported. Among the 398 genotyped donors, approximately 82% belonged to the genetic ancestry cluster associated with self-reported Caucasian donors. Around 320 gigabases of sequencing data and roughly 90 million unique TCR sequences were included in an early release covering under 650 HLA-typed donors. Every repertoire in the discovery cohort had been generated on one and the same sequencing platform. Class I and class II HLA loci were covered by the typing at four-digit resolution. The study was designed to test whether signatures of past pathogen exposure could be identified by cataloging public T cell receptors. Among about 410 genotyped donors of the cohort, an average of approximately 240,000 unique TCR beta nucleotide sequences was sequenced per donor, of which 15% to 20% were non-productive. Donor age, sex, ethnicity and CMV serostatus were compiled together with the repertoire data. A later analysis re-analyzed previously published TCR beta repertoires from roughly 630 donors and added high-resolution HLA genotyping to study TCR occurrence patterns. The study profiled the T cell repertoires of approximately 700 subjects by immunosequencing and related them to cytomegalovirus serostatus. Several DR-DQ haplotypes were handled as single units for association and clustering, since linkage in the cohort was strong. Besides the first cohort of roughly 660 subjects, a separate validation cohort made up of around 120 different subjects was used. To predict cytomegalovirus infection status, the study combined high-throughput TCR immunosequencing, statistical association of individual TCRs with disease status, and machine learning. In the later analysis, no new phenotypic data were used to find candidate immune exposures; instead, reliance was placed on TCR beta sequences and their occurrence across donors. In a later genetic analysis, genome-wide SNP genotypes for about 55% of the roughly 700 donors were used, and that subset was treated as a discovery cohort. The number of donors typed differed by locus, with roughly 629-640 for A, B, C, DRB1 and DQB1, 522 for DQA1, 600 to 610 for DPA1, and around 460 for DPB1. In an earlier analysis of roughly 580 of the donors, high-throughput TCR beta sequencing was used to judge whether each TCR beta V gene segment behaved as functional or pseudogenic. Here is what the overall study found, with its caveats: Sequencing depth was assumed to be roughly uniform across donors in the presence/absence analyses, though that assumption may not hold. In a later genetic analysis, a missense DCLRE1C variant was associated with V-gene and J-gene trimming of TCR beta chains, and the association was replicated in an independent cohort. CMV serostatus was the only immune exposure information available for the cohort. The classifier was reported to diagnose cytomegalovirus status with high specificity and sensitivity in both the original and validation cohorts. Across donors, most TCR sequences were observed very rarely, whereas some public TCRs were present in many individuals. Only TCR beta chains were sequenced in this cohort, and the absence of alpha or paired-chain data limited detectable features. It was suggested by the authors that the approach could potentially be generalized to other disease states and immunological phenotypes. In a later analysis, HLA-associated TCR beta chains showed more clonal expansion and lower generation probabilities than non-associated chains that were equally common. In a later analysis, several top co-occurrence clusters were reported to appear linked to parvovirus B19, influenza, CMV and Epstein-Barr virus. In a later analysis, the rate of TCR association differed among HLA loci, with DRB1 alleles having the most associated TCRs and HLA-C alleles having the fewest. In vitro tests confirmed that a few of the cytomegalovirus-associated TCR beta chains recognize cytomegalovirus antigens. When HLA alleles, especially DR and DQ, strongly co-occurred, TCR associations were difficult to assign to individual alleles. Around 16 rarely observed V segments, including chromosome 9 orphons, were excluded from the earlier analysis of 550 to 700 of the donors because counts were too low. Some IMGT-functional V segments, including TRBV6-2 and TRBV6-3, could not be distinguished by the 87-base-pair reads and were therefore excluded. In a later analysis, 16,951 TCR beta sequences were associated with specific HLA alleles at a false discovery rate of 0.05. In a later analysis, most CMV-associated TCR beta chains were found to appear HLA-restricted, with HLA associations seemingly driven largely by CMV exposure. HLA typing was unavailable for some donors at each locus, so association tests used only the typed subset. In a later genetic analysis, fewer N-insertions in productive TCRs were reported among donors in an Asian-associated ancestry cluster than the roughly 700-donor mean. An earlier analysis of some 590 of the donors showed that most TCR beta V segments appeared in productive rearrangements either about 87% or about 30% of the time, which broadly matched IMGT annotations. The sequencing pipeline was judged likely to have produced a cluster of highly shared sequence variants as a technical artifact. A further reported finding was that TCR beta sequences accurately predicted the HLA-A and HLA-B alleles for most subjects in the first cohort. A total of 164 TCR beta chains were listed by the study as associated with cytomegalovirus. Linkage disequilibrium might explain the correlated functional status among segregating V segments, but an unknown experimental factor could not be excluded.

Libraries were built with the immunoSEQ multiplex PCR assay. For the multiplex PCR, a mixture combining 60 forward primers for TCR Vbeta segments and 13 reverse primers for TCR Jbeta segments was used. The CDR3 region of rearranged TCR beta genes was amplified from genomic DNA with a multiplex PCR assay. The amplified TCR beta libraries were sequenced on the Illumina HiSeq System as 87-base-pair reads. For the original study's pipeline: A later analysis tallied 75 million to 85 million unique TCR beta chains across the 666 repertoires, and around 9.9 million of those chains were shared by two or more donors. A nearest-neighbor algorithm error-corrected the raw reads and collapsed the reads into unique sequences, merging closely related sequences to remove PCR and sequencing errors. To assign V, D and J gene segments, CDR3 sequences were aligned to IMGT reference sequences. For a sequence to be retained, a match of at least six nucleotides was required to both a V gene segment and a J gene segment. A rearrangement was called productive if the CDR3 had no stop codons and remained in frame with V and J, and every other rearrangement was called non-productive. CDR3 was defined by IMGT convention, running from the second conserved V-encoded cysteine to the conserved J-encoded phenylalanine. In an earlier analysis of around 640 of the donors, sequences lacking an unambiguous match to a single V gene segment were excluded. In an earlier analysis of approximately 590 of the donors, V segments were called functional above 56.7% productive rearrangements and were called segregating when the between-donor standard deviation exceeded 5%. A statistical classification framework was built for diagnosing cytomegalovirus status from the catalog of TCR beta chain sequences. In a later analysis, TCR nucleotide sequences were compared against IMGT/GENE-DB human TR gene sequences so that V and J genes could be assigned. Using the TCRdist pipeline, a later analysis assigned CDR3 sequences along with most-parsimonious VDJ recombination scenarios. In a later analysis, every TCR beta chain was defined by the combination of its CDR3 amino acid sequence and its V-gene family, and reads without a unique V-gene family were dropped. In a later analysis, 500 to 700 highly shared, low-generation-probability nucleotide sequences were removed to address suspected cross-contamination and a sequencing artifact. For each public chain, a later analysis derived a clonal expansion index from normalized ranks of inferred template counts within each repertoire. Generation probabilities in a later analysis came from a VDJ recombination model fitted to out-of-frame rearrangements, and those results were checked against IGoR. A later analysis scored TCR-TCR, TCR-HLA and TCR-CMV co-occurrence with hypergeometric tests, applying a repertoire-size bias correction to TCR pairs. A later analysis estimated false discovery rates by permuting HLA or CMV assignments 20 times. In a later analysis, co-occurring TCRs were grouped using DBSCAN, and TCRdist sequence similarity was added for clustering within HLA-allele-positive subsets. Repertoires with fewer than 30,000 or more than 120,000 public chains, plus five repertoires with anomalous nucleotide sharing, were excluded from co-occurrence clustering. Drawn from immuneACCESS, this table holds only the in-frame rearrangements with V and J called that TCRdb kept. Clones are partly lost; checked studies trace under half to an unresolved V gene and leave the rest unexplained. V, J and clone size are taken as reported in that table, and D and trimming were inferred from the DNA itself. This sample gives about 260,000 clones in total; about 83% of them show up just once. Clones ranked in the top ten supply roughly 2% of the sample.

The cohort was made up of around 720 healthy bone marrow donors. All cohort members were sampled while nominally healthy, although unrecorded immune exposures were likely present. The donor was CMV seropositive and was included in the group of 250 to 350 seropositive cohort members. A peripheral blood sample was collected from each donor, and TCR beta sequencing was performed on peripheral blood mononuclear cells. The Qiagen DNeasy Blood Extraction Kit was used to extract genomic DNA from the blood cell samples. A remark on this clone: Its antigen specificity is not known. It has no much larger one-base neighbor in the sample; base qualities were not kept.

The CDR3 holds 16 amino acids from the cysteine to the phenylalanine. Just CDR3 DNA is preserved here, 48 bases in frame from base 1. The germline V gene provides CDR1 KGHSH and CDR2 LQKENI. V loses 1 base, J loses 3 bases, and the germline ends lie 14 bases apart. The sequence came from a middle-aged woman in good health and CMV-seropositive. The specimen was PBMCs. The chain joins TRBV18 to TRBJ2-3; the best D guess is TRBD2, with 6 bases matching. The bases read TGTGCCAGCTCACCACTTGAGGCGGGGTTGACAGATACGCAGTATTTT. It translates to CASSPLEAGLTDTQYF.